This T cell receptor beta chain was recorded in a study of CD4+ T cells in melanoma. There are 11 residues in the CDR3. Trimming took off 6 bases at V and 5 bases at J, with 8 bases between the two ends. Per the germline V gene, CDR1 is SGHTS and CDR2 is YDEGEE. Using immunoSEQ multiplex PCR, the repertoire was profiled, and TCRdb retains in-frame clones only, with some absent. The table records some 9,700 clones, roughly 69% of them present only once. The chain uses TRBV5-8 and TRBJ1-1; D unclear. Sequenced material: tumor tissue. The clonotype originates from a human donor with melanoma. The chain's CDR3 is CASKRRTEAFF. CDR3 sequence (DNA): TGTGCCAGCAAAAGGAGGACTGAAGCTTTCTTT.